This T cell receptor (beta chain) stems from a study of regulatory T cells in long-lasting Graves disease (dated by TCRdb to about 2021). Notes on the research overall: In the newly diagnosed Graves' disease group, patients had been taking antithyroid drugs for less than 3 months. Peripheral blood TCR sequencing and RNA sequencing compared persistent Graves' disease patients with newly diagnosed Graves' disease patients. The study was registered as a clinical trial and conducted in China. TCR sequencing covered about 13 persistent and approximately 20 newly diagnosed Graves' disease patients, about 35 samples in total.

The V end loses 7 bases and the J end loses 4 bases, and a stretch of 18 bases separates them. The germline V gene (reference sequence) yields DFQATT for CDR1 and SNEGSKA for CDR2. The CDR3, cysteine through phenylalanine, is 14 amino acids long. The CDR3 DNA has 42 bases and is translated from base 1. The research as a whole found: Preferential use of TRBV28, TRBJ1-2 and TRBJ2-5 was observed in persistent disease, whereas TRBV20-1 and TRBJ2-1 were favored in newly diagnosed disease. Sequencing and analysis were restricted to the TCR beta chain. The authors noted that the small sample size was a limitation that may lower accuracy. Peripheral blood alone was examined, since thyroid tissue, which constituted the primary lesion, could not be accessed. Compared with newly diagnosed patients, patients with persistent Graves' disease had lower TCR Shannon entropy and fewer highly expanded clones, which suggests clonal expansion. More public clonotypes were shared among persistent patients (fewer than 3,000) than among newly diagnosed patients (966).

Library generation was performed with multiplex PCR. The data were produced on an Illumina HiSeq 4000. iRepertoire HTBI primers and Arm-PCR amplification of CDR3 regions were used to construct TCR beta libraries. Before sequencing, the PCR products went through gel purification. In the paper's pipeline: Across samples, roughly 60 TRBV and 14 TRBJ segments were identified and used for gene usage analysis of CDR3 amino acid clonotypes. COPE and FqMerger were used to merge filtered high-quality paired reads into contigs. BLAST was used to align contigs to IMGT TRBV, TRBD and TRBJ reference genes, and CDR3 was defined according to IMGT. Any clonotype with a frequency above 0.1% was counted as a highly expanded clone. Shannon entropy was used to measure repertoire diversity, and the Gini coefficient was used to measure V-J evenness. A clonotype was considered public if more than one individual shared it. TCRdb itself trimmed the public reads at Q25 with fastp, ran MiXCR and retained productive beta chains. One record per CDR3 amino acid sequence lists the most common genes and DNA. These V and J calls originate from TCRdb's pipeline instead of the authors' own analysis. This sample comprises roughly 500,000 distinct CDR3 sequences, approximately 12% of them detected only once. The ten largest clones represent 8% to 10% of the sample.

This clonotype has just a few counts. The antigen it binds to is not known. One base away lies a much larger clone, so this may be a sequencing read error. The time point label on this specimen signifies: newly diagnosed GD, antithyroid drugs for less than 3 months. For both TCR sequencing and RNA sequencing, RNA was extracted from PBMCs using TRIzol. Graves' disease was diagnosed according to American Thyroid Association guidelines. Recruitment of patients was carried out at an endocrinology department in Xi'an, China. Each patient gave 7.5 to 10 milliliters of peripheral blood, collected in an EDTA anticoagulant tube. Ficoll Paque Plus density gradient separation was used to isolate PBMCs, and no further T cell sorting was done. An Agilent 2100 Bioanalyzer and agarose gel were used to assess RNA quality, and a NanoDrop 2000 was used to measure RNA concentration. This sample was shared with a second study, whose subject was T cells in Graves' hyperthyroidism and ophthalmopathy. As the second paper documents: Stable Graves' hyperthyroidism was defined as the absence of progression to ophthalmopathy over 18 months of follow-up. Hyperthyroidism patients were newly diagnosed, had a disease duration of under 2 months, and were aged 18 to 65 years. Patients with uncontrolled infections, other autoimmune diseases, pregnancy or lactation were excluded. Diagnoses were established on the basis of clinical symptoms, serum thyroxine and TRAb, thyroid ultrasound, and orbital computed tomography. The first round of RT-PCR for the TCR CDR3 was performed with the HTBI primer set and the Qiagen OneStep RT-PCR kit. Blood samples also contained most of the expanded thyroid clonotypes (frequency above 0.001), which suggests that blood repertoires may reflect thyroid immune responses. A model built on a 13 V-J signature distinguished ophthalmopathy from stable hyperthyroidism, reaching about 89% sensitivity and around 81% specificity in cross-validation and 80%/75% in testing. In validation, the model predicted progression to ophthalmopathy with 60% to 71% sensitivity and approximately 74% specificity, a median of about 6.7 months before onset. A discovery cohort of about 95 patients, approximately 44 with Graves' ophthalmopathy and roughly 59 with stable Graves' hyperthyroidism, was used to find distinguishing TCR V-J signatures. Prospective prediction of ophthalmopathy was tested in an independent validation cohort of fewer than 20 hyperthyroidism patients and 15 to 17 patients who later progressed to ophthalmopathy. For training and testing, the 100 or so patients in the discovery cohort were randomly divided in a 7:3 ratio. In about 6 Graves' hyperthyroidism patients, the study also compared T-cell repertoires from thyroid tissue with T-cell repertoires from blood. Once sampling was done, hyperthyroidism patients were given methimazole at a starting dose of 30 mg daily, whereas ophthalmopathy patients were given high-dose intravenous methylprednisolone. A second multiplex PCR round built the libraries, followed by size selection and purification. Libraries were sequenced paired-end with 100 bp reads on an Illumina HiSeq2000. SOAPnuke was used to process the raw data, with reads discarded if the reads contained adapters or uncalled bases, had a mean Phred below 15, or lacked an exact constant-primer or identifier match. COPE v1.2.5 was used to merge high-quality paired reads, and clonotypes were defined as unique nucleotide sequences. MiTCR v1.1 was used to align clonotypes to the IMGT TRBV, TRBD and TRBJ reference segments. The analysis was restricted to V-J combinations with a frequency above 0.0001, which together covered roughly 99% of the repertoires. A TCS score was defined as the ratio of F50 (clonal expansion) to E x V (chaos), with BLOSUM62-based TCRdist applied between CDR3 peptides within each V-J. Welch's t-statistics and random forest reduced some 510 V-J features to some 14, which were used in a naive Bayes classifier (R e1071). No statistical method was used to set the sample size in advance, and investigators knew the group allocation. According to the paper, TCR Vbeta CDR3 sequencing was carried out on 135 peripheral blood samples, which came from over 40 ophthalmopathy, 70 to 80 hyperthyroidism and roughly 17 progressor patients.

The chain is made from TRBV20-1 and TRBJ2-3; D gene: possibly TRBD2, on 7 matching bases. The sequence came from a man aged 25-45 years with Graves disease. Donor details come from another sample of the same person, matched by shared clones. The specimen comprised peripheral blood mononuclear cells (PBMCs), sampled at new diagnosis, from a patient treated with antithyroid drugs. The DNA reads TGCAGTGTCTCCCTACTAGGGGGGGCAGATACGCAGTATTTT. This translates into CSVSLLGGADTQYF.